Below are 23 T cell receptor beta chains sequenced from a single sample in a study of CD8 T cells in Susac syndrome. cDNA came from roughly 0.53 to 1 ug RNA primed by random hexamers. TCRdb re-called the immunoSEQ multiplex PCR reads through MiXCR, storing one row per CDR3 protein. The sample has 100,000 or so distinct CDR3 sequences, 85% to 95% seen once. The sequenced sample was CD8+ T cells from PBMCs. The source of these receptors is a human donor in good health.

This clonotype was seen once. This chain links TRBV2 with TRBJ2-1; 10 nucleotides align to TRBD2. The CDR3 has 14 residues. The trim removed 10 bases at V and 9 bases at J, leaving 12 bases unmatched. Looked up from germline, CDR1 is SNHLY and CDR2 is FYNNEI. Written as DNA, the CDR3 is TGTGCCACCCAGGAGCGGGGGGGCCGGAGTGAGCAGTTCTTC. This gives the protein CATQERGGRSEQFF.

V and J are TRBV30 and TRBJ2-7; D may be TRBD1 (6 bases). The length of the CDR3 is 14 residues. Trimming shortened V by 3 bases and J by 3 bases, and 15 bases separated the two germline ends. Germline CDR1 is GTSNPN and CDR2 is SVGIG (reference sequence). The CDR3 reads CAWSRMTQGYEQYF. In DNA form, the CDR3 reads TGTGCCTGGAGCCGGATGACACAGGGCTACGAGCAGTACTTC.

This rearrangement joins TRBV7-8 to TRBJ2-3; a possible D gene is TRBD1 (7 bases). V was pared by 5 bases and J by 1 base, with 25 bases between. The CDR3 is 19 amino acids. Germline values: CDR1 SGHVS, CDR2 FQNEAQ. The CDR3 here is CASSQGPGGLKYRTDTQYF. CDR3 nucleotides: TGTGCCAGCAGCCAAGGTCCAGGGGGGTTGAAATATCGCACAGATACGCAGTATTTT.

A note on this clonotype: A read error may produce the germline difference seen at one junction end. The gene calls are TRBV7-9 and TRBJ1-1; the D is unclear. Germline values: CDR1 SEHNR, CDR2 FQNEAQ (reference sequence). The CDR3 consists of 13 residues. The DNA for the CDR3 is TGTGCCAGCAGTTTAGACATGAACACTGAAGCTTTCTTT. Its translation is CASSLDMNTEAFF.

CDR3 in amino acids: CASNTLIPPSGANVLTF. Written as DNA, the CDR3 is TGTGCCAGTAATACACTTATACCCCCCTCTGGGGCCAACGTCCTGACTTTC. This chain uses TRBV19 with TRBJ2-6; D remains unclear. Trimming stripped 7 bases from V and 0 bases from J, with 16 bases between. The CDR3 extends over 17 amino acids. Germline V gene data show CDR1 as LNHDA and CDR2 as SQIVND (reference sequence). The whole variable domain, filled in from reference TRBV19 and TRBJ2-6, reads DGGITQSPKYLFRKEGQNVTLSCEQNLNHDAMYWYRQDPGQGLRLIYYSQIVNDFQKGDIAEGYSVSREKKESFPLTVTSAQKNPTAFYLCASNTLIPPSGANVLTFGAGSRLTVL.

The V gene is TRBV2, the J gene TRBJ2-1; D remains ambiguous. Germline CDR1 is SNHLY and CDR2 is FYNNEI. The CDR3 covers 13 residues. Between the trimmed V and J ends, which lost 8 bases and 3 bases, there was a span of 11 bases. This CDR3 is CASSSELYNEQFF. DNA for the CDR3: TGTGCCAGCTCCTCAGAGCTCTACAATGAGCAGTTCTTC.

V gene TRBV29-1 combines with J gene TRBJ2-3; D may be TRBD2 (6 bases). CDR1 and CDR2 (germline): SQVTM, ANQGSEA. CDR3 length: 14 amino acids. Trimming shortened V by 8 bases and J by 0 bases, and 15 bases separated the two germline ends. The CDR3 sequence: CSSDVAESTDTQYF. The CDR3 nucleotides are TGCAGCTCCGACGTAGCGGAGAGCACAGATACGCAGTATTTT.

The rearrangement joins TRBV14 to TRBJ1-1; no definite D call. The V gene lost 1 base and the J gene lost 0 bases, with 6 bases spanning the gap. CDR1 SGHDN and CDR2 FVKESK come from the germline V gene. CDR3 length equals 14 residues. CDR3 sequence: CASSQGVVNTEAFF. The CDR3, as DNA: TGTGCCAGCAGCCAAGGAGTTGTGAACACTGAAGCTTTCTTT.

V is TRBV3-1 and J is TRBJ2-7; tentatively, D is TRBD1 or TRBD2 (6 bases each). This CDR3 is 15 amino acids long. V lost 4 bases and J 7 bases, leaving 20 bases between the germline ends. The germline V gene encodes CDR1 LGHDT and CDR2 YNNKEL (reference sequence). In DNA, the CDR3 is TGTGCCAGCAGCCGACTACGGGACATAGGACTAGAGCAGTACTTC. Translating it yields CASSRLRDIGLEQYF.

The CDR3: CSVARGVRTEAFF. The CDR3 coding sequence is TGCAGCGTTGCGAGGGGAGTTAGGACTGAAGCTTTCTTT. The chain couples TRBV29-1 to TRBJ1-1, with D perhaps TRBD1 (5 bases). The CDR3 consists of 13 residues. V was clipped by 4 bases and J by 5 bases, with 14 bases between them. Germline values: CDR1 SQVTM, CDR2 ANQGSEA.

The V call is TRBV5-1, the J call TRBJ2-2; unclear D gene. The CDR3 extends over 15 amino acids. Trimming took 4 bases from V and 7 from J, leaving 17 bases between them. The V gene's germline CDR1 is SGHRS and CDR2 YFSETQ. Written as DNA, the CDR3 is TGCGCCAGCAGCCCGGCCGTAAGGGTGGACGGGGAGCTGTTTTTT. This sequence encodes CASSPAVRVDGELFF. The full variable domain, rest sourced from reference TRBV5-1 and TRBJ2-2, is KAGVTQTPRYLIKTRGQQVTLSCSPISGHRSVSWYQQTPGQGLQFLFEYFSETQRNKGNFPGRFSGRQFSNSRSEMNVSTLELGDSALYLCASSPAVRVDGELFFGEGSRLTVL.

The genes are TRBV5-6 and TRBJ1-1; TRBD1 matches 7 bases. The CDR3 has 14 residues. Trimming at V came to 9 bases and at J to 6 bases, leaving 14 bases not matched to a gene. CDR1 is SGHDT and CDR2 is YYEEEE in the germline V gene. The CDR3 is CATGLRGQNAEAFF. CDR3 DNA sequence: TGTGCCACCGGCTTGAGGGGGCAGAATGCTGAAGCTTTCTTT.

The chain carries TRBV7-9 and TRBJ2-7; tentative D call: TRBD2 (5 bases). Germline V gene sequence: CDR1 SEHNR, CDR2 FQNEAQ (reference sequence). V lost 8 bases and J 0 bases, leaving 14 bases between the germline ends. The CDR3 consists of 14 residues. The CDR3 DNA reads as TGTGCCAGCCAACCGCGGGTTTCCTCCTACGAGCAGTACTTC. Its translation: CASQPRVSSYEQYF.

The chain is built from TRBV4-1 and TRBJ2-5; TRBD1 matches 7 bases. CDR1 is MGHRA, CDR2 YSYEKL, per germline. This CDR3 has 17 residues. The trim removed 0 bases at V and 4 bases at J, leaving 11 bases unmatched. The CDR3 coding sequence is TGCGCCAGCAGCCAAGAGATCGAGAGACAGGGAAGAGAGACCCAGTACTTC. It encodes CASSQEIERQGRETQYF.

A single count supports this clonotype. The chain links TRBV29-1 to TRBJ2-3, with 13 positions matching TRBD2. The junction had 3 bases not matched to a gene; V was cut back by 4 bases and J by 2 bases. The CDR3 loop spans 15 amino acids. From germline, CDR1 is SQVTM and CDR2 ANQGSEA. The CDR3 bases are TGCAGCGTTGGGACTAGCGGGAGCTTCACAGATACGCAGTATTTT. Protein product: CSVGTSGSFTDTQYF.

The chain carries TRBV7-2 and TRBJ1-2; the match to TRBD1 covers 8 bases. The V gene's germline CDR1 is SGHTA and CDR2 FQGNSA. The CDR3 spans 14 residues. V shed 5 bases, J shed 8 bases, and the junction held 10 bases outside the gene matches. For the CDR3, the DNA is TGTGCCAGCAGCGCGCTTCAGGGGGCTGGCGGCTACACCTTC. This sequence encodes CASSALQGAGGYTF.

The table lists this clonotype with a count of one. This sequence joins TRBV27 and TRBJ1-4, with 10 bases identical to TRBD1. After removal of 4 bases from V and 7 bases from J, the junction contained 9 bases not matched to a gene. This CDR3 has 16 residues. Germline V gene sequence: CDR1 MNHEY, CDR2 SMNVEV (reference sequence). For the CDR3, the DNA is TGTGCCAGCAGTTCTAAGACAGGGGGCTTCGGTGAAAAACTGTTTTTT. It yields the protein CASSSKTGGFGEKLFF.

The gene calls are TRBV6-2 or TRBV6-3 and TRBJ2-5, with unresolved D. This CDR3 region has 11 residues. The V gene's germline CDR1 is MNHEY and CDR2 SVGEGT. The ends were cut back, 2 bases at V and 5 bases at J, with 3 bases in the middle. CDR3 sequence: CASSYGETQYF. In nucleotides, the CDR3 is TGTGCCAGCAGTTACGGGGAGACCCAGTACTTC.

This chain joins TRBV29-1 and TRBJ1-2, with D maybe TRBD1 (5 bases). V shed 1 base and J shed 7 bases, with 19 bases lying between them. The germline gives CDR1 SQVTM, CDR2 ANQGSEA. CDR3 size: 15 residues. The CDR3: CSVEGLGAGPLGYTF. The CDR3 DNA reads as TGCAGCGTTGAAGGTCTTGGGGCAGGCCCCCTTGGCTACACCTTC. The full variable domain, its missing parts supplied by reference TRBV29-1 and TRBJ1-2, is SAVISQKPSRDICQRGTSLTIQCQVDSQVTMMFWYRQQPGQSLTLIATANQGSEATYESGFVIDKFPISRPNLTFSTLTVSNMSPEDSSIYLCSVEGLGAGPLGYTFGSGTRLTVV.

Concerning this clonotype: Compared with germline, one end of the junction differs, possibly owing to a read error. The chain links TRBV4-3 to TRBJ1-1; tentative D call: TRBD1 (6 bases). Germline V gene sequence: CDR1 LGHNA, CDR2 YSLEER. The CDR3 is 16 amino acids. The CDR3 DNA is TGCGCCAGCAGCCCGACCCGGGGGGGCGTGAAAACTGAAGCTTTCTTT. Translation gives CASSPTRGGVKTEAFF.

V gene TRBV12-3 or TRBV12-4 combines with J gene TRBJ2-5; no clear D. Trimming shortened V by 4 bases and J by 5 bases, and 14 bases separated the two germline ends. The CDR3 is made up of 14 amino acids. The CDR3 region has the DNA TGTGCCAGCAGTTCCTCGGTCCAAGGGGAGACCCAGTACTTC. This sequence encodes CASSSSVQGETQYF.

The rearrangement joins TRBV6-2 or TRBV6-3 to TRBJ2-1, with D possibly TRBD2 on 6 matching bases. Germline values: CDR1 MNHEY, CDR2 SVGEGT. The CDR3 has 14 residues. Trimming shortened V by 4 bases and J by 5 bases, and 12 bases separated the two germline ends. The CDR3 loop is CASSWRTIDNEQFF. As DNA, the CDR3 is TGTGCCAGCAGTTGGAGGACTATCGACAATGAGCAGTTCTTC.

The rearrangement uses TRBV5-1 and TRBJ2-1; D may correspond to TRBD1 or TRBD2 (5 bases each). V lost 7 bases, J lost 3 bases, and 14 bases lay in between. This CDR3 spans 14 amino acids. CDR1 is SGHRS, CDR2 YFSETQ, per germline. CDR3 coding DNA: TGCGCCAGCGGGGACGGAGGATACTACAATGAGCAGTTCTTC. It encodes CASGDGGYYNEQFF.